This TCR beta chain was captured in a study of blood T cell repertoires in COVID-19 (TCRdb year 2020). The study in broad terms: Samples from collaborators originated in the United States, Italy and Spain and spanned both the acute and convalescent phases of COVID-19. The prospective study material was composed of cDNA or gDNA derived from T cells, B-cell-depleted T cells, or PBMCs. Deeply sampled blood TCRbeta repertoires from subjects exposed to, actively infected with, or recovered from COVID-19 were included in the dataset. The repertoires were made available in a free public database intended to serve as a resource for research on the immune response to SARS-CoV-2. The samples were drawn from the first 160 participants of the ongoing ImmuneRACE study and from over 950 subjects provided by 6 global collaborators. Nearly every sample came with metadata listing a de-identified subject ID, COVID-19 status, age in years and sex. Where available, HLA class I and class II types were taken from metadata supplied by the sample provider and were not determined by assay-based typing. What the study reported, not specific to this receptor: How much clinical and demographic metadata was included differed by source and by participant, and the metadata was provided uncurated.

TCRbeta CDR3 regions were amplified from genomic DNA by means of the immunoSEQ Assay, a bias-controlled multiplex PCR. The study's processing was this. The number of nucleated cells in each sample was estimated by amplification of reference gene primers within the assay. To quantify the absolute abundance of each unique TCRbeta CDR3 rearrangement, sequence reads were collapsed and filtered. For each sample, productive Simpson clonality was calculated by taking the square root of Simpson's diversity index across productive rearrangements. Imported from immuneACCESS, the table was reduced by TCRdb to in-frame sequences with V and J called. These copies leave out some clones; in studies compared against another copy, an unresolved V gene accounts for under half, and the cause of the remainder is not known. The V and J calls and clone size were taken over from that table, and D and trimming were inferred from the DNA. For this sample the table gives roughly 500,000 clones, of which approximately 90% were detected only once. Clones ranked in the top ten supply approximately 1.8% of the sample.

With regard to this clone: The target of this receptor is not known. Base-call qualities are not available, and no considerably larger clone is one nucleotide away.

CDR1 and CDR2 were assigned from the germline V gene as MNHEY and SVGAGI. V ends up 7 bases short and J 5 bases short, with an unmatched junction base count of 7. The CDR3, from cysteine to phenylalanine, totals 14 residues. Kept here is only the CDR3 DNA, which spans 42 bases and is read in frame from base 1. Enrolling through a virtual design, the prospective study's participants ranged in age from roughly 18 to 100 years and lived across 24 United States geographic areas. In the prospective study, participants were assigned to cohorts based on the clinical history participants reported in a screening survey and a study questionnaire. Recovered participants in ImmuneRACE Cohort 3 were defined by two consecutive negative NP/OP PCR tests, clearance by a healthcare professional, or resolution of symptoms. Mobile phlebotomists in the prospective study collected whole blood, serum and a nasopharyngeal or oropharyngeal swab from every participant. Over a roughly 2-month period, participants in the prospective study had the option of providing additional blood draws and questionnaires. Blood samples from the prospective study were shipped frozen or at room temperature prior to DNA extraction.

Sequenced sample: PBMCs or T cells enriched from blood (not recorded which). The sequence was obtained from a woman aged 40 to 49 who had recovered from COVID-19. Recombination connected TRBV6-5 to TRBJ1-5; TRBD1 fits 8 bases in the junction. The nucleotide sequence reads TGTGCCAGCAACTCGGACAGGGTGGATCAGCCCCAGCATTTT. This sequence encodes CASNSDRVDQPQHF.